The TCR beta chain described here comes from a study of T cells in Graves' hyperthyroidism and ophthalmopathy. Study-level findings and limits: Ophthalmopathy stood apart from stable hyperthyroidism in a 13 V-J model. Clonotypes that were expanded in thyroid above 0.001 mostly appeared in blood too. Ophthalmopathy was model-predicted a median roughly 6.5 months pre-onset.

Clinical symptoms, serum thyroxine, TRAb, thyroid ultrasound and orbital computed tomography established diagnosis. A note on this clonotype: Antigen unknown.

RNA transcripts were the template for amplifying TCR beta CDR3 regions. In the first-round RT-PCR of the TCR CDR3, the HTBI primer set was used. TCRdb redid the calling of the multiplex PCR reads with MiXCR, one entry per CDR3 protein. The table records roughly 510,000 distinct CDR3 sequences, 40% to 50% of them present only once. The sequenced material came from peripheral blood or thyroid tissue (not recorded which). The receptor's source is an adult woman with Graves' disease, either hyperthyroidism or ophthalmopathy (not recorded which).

In nucleotides, the CDR3 is TGCAGCGTCCACAGCCACACAGGGGGAACAGTGTACGAGCAGTACTTC. Translated: CSVHSHTGGTVYEQYF. The V call is TRBV29-1, the J call TRBJ2-7; 8 positions match TRBD1. Per the germline V gene, CDR1 is SQVTM and CDR2 is ANQGSEA. There are 16 residues in the CDR3. The J segment lost 4 bases and the V segment lost 6 bases, leaving 17 bases of the junction unmatched.